The present T cell receptor (beta chain) was sequenced within a study of blood T cell repertoires in COVID-19 (dated by TCRdb to about 2020). Notes on the research overall: Collaborator samples came from the United States, Italy and Spain and covered acute and convalescent phases of COVID-19. Samples were obtained from the ongoing ImmuneRACE study (first 160 participants) and from over a thousand subjects provided by 6 global collaborators. A freely available public database, intended as a resource for researchers studying the immune response to SARS-CoV-2, is where the repertoires were released. Where available, HLA class I and class II types were taken from metadata supplied by the sample provider and were not determined by assay-based typing. The dataset comprised deeply sampled blood TCRbeta repertoires from subjects exposed to, actively infected with, or recovered from COVID-19. Nearly every sample came with metadata listing a de-identified subject ID, COVID-19 status, age in years and sex. The prospective study material was composed of cDNA or gDNA derived from T cells, B-cell-depleted T cells, or PBMCs. Overall results and qualifications from the work: The amount of clinical and demographic metadata varied by source and participant and was provided uncurated.

V loses 1 base of germline sequence and J loses 8 bases, and the interval between the two ends is 12 bases. CDR1 and CDR2, looked up from the germline V gene, are SGHDT and YYEEEE. CDR3 length: 13 amino acids, cysteine to phenylalanine. Just the 39-base CDR3 DNA is kept, in frame starting at base 1. On this clone: The antigen it binds to is not known. Per-nucleotide qualities are absent, and no much larger clonotype sits a single base away.

TCRbeta CDR3 regions were amplified from genomic DNA by means of the immunoSEQ Assay, a bias-controlled multiplex PCR. The authors processed their data as follows. The number of nucleated cells in each sample was estimated from the amplification of reference gene primers within the assay. To quantify the absolute abundance of each unique TCRbeta CDR3 rearrangement, sequence reads were collapsed and filtered. For each sample, productive Simpson clonality was calculated as the square root of Simpson's diversity index over productive rearrangements. TCRdb's version of the immuneACCESS table is confined to in-frame rearrangements and falls short of the full clone set. An unresolved V gene accounts for under half of the shortfall where checked; the remainder is of unknown origin. Clone size and the V and J calls come from that table; the DNA yielded D and trimming. The sample table records about 150,000 clones; roughly 84% of these occur just once. The biggest ten clones account for approximately 8% of the sample.

Participants in the prospective study were enrolled through a virtual design, were aged roughly 18 to 100 years, and lived in roughly 26 United States geographic areas. In the prospective study, participants were assigned to cohorts based on the clinical history participants reported in a screening survey and a study questionnaire. ImmuneRACE Cohort 3 recovered participants were defined by two consecutive negative NP/OP PCR tests, healthcare professional clearance, or symptom resolution. In the prospective study, whole blood, serum and a nasopharyngeal or oropharyngeal swab were collected from each participant by mobile phlebotomists. Additional blood draws and questionnaires over an approximately two-month period could optionally be provided by prospective study participants. Prospective study blood samples were shipped either frozen or at room temperature before DNA extraction.

This clonotype was sampled from a woman between 45 and 60 years old who had recovered from COVID-19. The chain couples TRBV5-6 to TRBJ1-2, with TRBD1 perhaps the D gene, on 5 matching bases. Material for sequencing was PBMCs or T cells enriched from blood (not recorded which). The DNA sequence reads TGTGCCAGCAGCTTGATCTCGGGGGTAGGCTACACCTTC. Its translation reads: CASSLISGVGYTF.